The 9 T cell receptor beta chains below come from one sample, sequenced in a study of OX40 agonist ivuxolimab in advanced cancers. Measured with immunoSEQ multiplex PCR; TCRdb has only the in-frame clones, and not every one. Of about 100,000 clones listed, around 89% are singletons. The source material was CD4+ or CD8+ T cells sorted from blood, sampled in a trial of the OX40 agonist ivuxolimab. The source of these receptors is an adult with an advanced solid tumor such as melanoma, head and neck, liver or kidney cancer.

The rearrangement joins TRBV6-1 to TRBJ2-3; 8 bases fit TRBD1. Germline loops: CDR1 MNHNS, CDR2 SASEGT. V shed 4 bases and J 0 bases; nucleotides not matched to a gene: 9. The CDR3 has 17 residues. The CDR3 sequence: CASSGTGYSFSTDTQYF. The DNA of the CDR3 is TGTGCCAGCAGTGGGACAGGGTACTCCTTCAGCACAGATACGCAGTATTTT.

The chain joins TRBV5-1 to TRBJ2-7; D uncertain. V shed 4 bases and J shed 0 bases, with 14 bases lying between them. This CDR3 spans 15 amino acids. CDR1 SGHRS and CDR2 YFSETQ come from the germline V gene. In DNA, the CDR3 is TGCGCCAGCAGCCCCTTAGCCAAGTCCTCCTACGAGCAGTACTTC. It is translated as CASSPLAKSSYEQYF.

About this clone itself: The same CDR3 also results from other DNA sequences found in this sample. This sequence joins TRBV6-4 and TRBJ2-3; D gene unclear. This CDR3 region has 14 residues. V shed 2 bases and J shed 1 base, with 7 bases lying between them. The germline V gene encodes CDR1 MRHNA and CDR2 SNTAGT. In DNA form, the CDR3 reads TGTGCCAGCAGTGACGGGCACCGCACAGATACGCAGTATTTT. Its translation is CASSDGHRTDTQYF.

The CDR3 loop reads CASSPIGGVIGNTIYF. As DNA, the CDR3 is TGTGCCAGCTCACCCATCGGTGGGGTGATCGGAAACACCATATATTTT. The genes are TRBV18 and TRBJ1-3; no clear D gene. Trimming shortened V by 3 bases and J by 4 bases, and 16 bases separated the two germline ends. Germline V gene sequence: CDR1 KGHSH, CDR2 LQKENI. This CDR3 has 16 residues.

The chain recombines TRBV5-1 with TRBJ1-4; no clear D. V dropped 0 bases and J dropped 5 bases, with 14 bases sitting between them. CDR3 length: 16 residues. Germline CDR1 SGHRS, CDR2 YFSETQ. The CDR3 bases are TGCGCCAGCAGCTTGGTAGGTGGCAGCTCAAATGAAAAACTGTTTTTT. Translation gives CASSLVGGSSNEKLFF.

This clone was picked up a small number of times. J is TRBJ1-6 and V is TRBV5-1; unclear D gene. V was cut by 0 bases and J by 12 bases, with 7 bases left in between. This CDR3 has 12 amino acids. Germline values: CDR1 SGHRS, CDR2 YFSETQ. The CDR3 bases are TGCGCCAGCAGCTTGGAATTTTTACCCCTCCACTTT. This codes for CASSLEFLPLHF.

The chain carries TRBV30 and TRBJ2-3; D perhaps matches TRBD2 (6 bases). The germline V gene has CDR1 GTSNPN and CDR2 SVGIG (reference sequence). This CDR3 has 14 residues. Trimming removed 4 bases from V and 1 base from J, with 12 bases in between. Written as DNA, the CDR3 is TGTGCCTGGAATCCGGGACTCCGCACAGATACGCAGTATTTT. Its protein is CAWNPGLRTDTQYF.

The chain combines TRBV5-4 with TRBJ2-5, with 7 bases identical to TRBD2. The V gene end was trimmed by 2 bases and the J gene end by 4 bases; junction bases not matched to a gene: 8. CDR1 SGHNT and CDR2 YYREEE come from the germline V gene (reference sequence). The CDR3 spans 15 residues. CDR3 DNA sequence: TGTGCCAGCAGCTTCCCATCGGGGGGTGGAGAGACCCAGTACTTC. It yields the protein CASSFPSGGGETQYF. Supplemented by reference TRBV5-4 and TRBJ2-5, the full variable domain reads ETGVTQSPTHLIKTRGQQVTLRCSSQSGHNTVSWYQQALGQGPQFIFQYYREEENGRGNFPPRFSGLQFPNYSSELNVNALELDDSALYLCASSFPSGGGETQYFGPGTRLLVL.

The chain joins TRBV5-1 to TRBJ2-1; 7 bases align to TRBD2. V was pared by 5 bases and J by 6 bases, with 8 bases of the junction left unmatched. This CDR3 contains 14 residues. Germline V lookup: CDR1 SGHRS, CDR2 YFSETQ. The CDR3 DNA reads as TGCGCCAGCAGTTGGGCGGGAGTTGGCAATGAGCAGTTCTTC. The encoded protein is CASSWAGVGNEQFF.